The entry below gives a single TCR beta chain sequence along with its context. Its antigen remains unidentified. This specimen comes from a study of CXCR3-negative and CXCR3-positive naive CD8 T cells (dated by TCRdb to between 2018 and 2020). Context from the whole study: In total, some 130 million TRB reads were obtained, corresponding to roughly 1.5 +/- 0.3 million reads per library. TRBV-TRBJ cluster analysis included naive subsets from a handful of donors and memory cells from 3 donors. Data from fewer than 12 donors, pooled across two independent experiments, went into the diversity and physicochemical repertoire analyses. Study-wide findings and limitations: CXCR3 expression partially decreased after cryopreservation, so most assays used freshly isolated PBMCs. Comparably high repertoire diversity was found in both naive subsets, whereas much lower repertoire diversity was found in memory CD8+ T cells. Because surface CD5, which has been linked to self-reactivity in mice, was comparable between naive subsets, TCR interaction strength was also inferred from TRB CDR3 physicochemical properties. Naive CXCR3-negative and CXCR3-positive cells from the same donor showed similar TRBV-TRBJ usage, whereas memory cells showed distinct patterns.

Sequencing took place on a NextSeq 550. The Human TCR Profiling Kit (MiLaboratory) was used to make UMI-labeled 5' RACE TRB cDNA libraries. cDNA synthesis used the entire amount of extracted RNA, and PCR amplification then used the entire amount of cDNA produced. The libraries were made side by side, with each library going through the same number of PCR cycles. Concerning the study's data processing: With a minimum of two reads required per UMI, MIGEC and MiXCR pulled out about 52,000 +/- 9,100 unique UMI-labeled TRB cDNA molecules from each library. On average, around 40,000 +/- 10,000 functional in-frame TRB CDR3 nucleotide clonotypes lacking stop codons were found per library. Diversity metrics, including normalized Shannon-Wiener and Chao1, were computed in VDJtools after downsampling to 5000 UMI-labeled TRB molecules per sample. VDJtools computed clonotype-size-weighted physicochemical properties of the central five CDR3 residues: interaction energy, strength, volume and Kidera factor 4. With the reads reprocessed by TCRdb, a single entry stands for each CDR3 protein sequence and no DNA is reported. TCRdb's processing, not the study's, gives the V and J calls here. This sample's clone table shows approximately 52,000 distinct CDR3 sequences. 15% of the sample comes from the top ten.

The CDR3, cysteine through phenylalanine, is 14 amino acids long. DNA for this receptor is not on file. As encoded in the germline V gene (reference sequence), CDR1 is SGHKS while CDR2 is YYEKEE. Each CD8+ T cell subset was flow-sorted in triplicate, with roughly 330,000 cells per subset placed directly into RLT lysis buffer. Standard density gradient centrifugation was used to isolate peripheral blood mononuclear cells from buffy coats. An RNeasy Mini Kit was used to extract total RNA from the sorted cells. The receptor chain draws on TRBV5-5 and TRBJ2-7; TCRdb's D gene call, TRBD2, goes unchecked for lack of DNA. Sequenced sample: memory CD8+ T cells from blood. Taken with the paper, the label for cell subset or site translates to: conventional CD8+ memory T cells (TMEM), sorted as controls. The TCR comes from a human donor in good health. Some clones in this sample may be carry-over from other donors' samples. The CDR3 protein: CASSLSPEGYEQYF.